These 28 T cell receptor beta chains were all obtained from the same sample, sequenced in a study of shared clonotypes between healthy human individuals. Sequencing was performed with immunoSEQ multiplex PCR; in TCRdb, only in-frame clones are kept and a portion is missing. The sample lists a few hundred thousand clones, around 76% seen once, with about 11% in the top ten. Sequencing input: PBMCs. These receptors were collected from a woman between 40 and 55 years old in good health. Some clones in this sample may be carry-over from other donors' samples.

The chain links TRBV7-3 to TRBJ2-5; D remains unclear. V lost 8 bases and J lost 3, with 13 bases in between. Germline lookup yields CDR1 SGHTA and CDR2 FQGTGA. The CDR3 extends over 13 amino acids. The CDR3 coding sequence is TGTGCCAGCTCCCCGGGTGGGGAAGAGACCCAGTACTTC. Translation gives CASSPGGEETQYF.

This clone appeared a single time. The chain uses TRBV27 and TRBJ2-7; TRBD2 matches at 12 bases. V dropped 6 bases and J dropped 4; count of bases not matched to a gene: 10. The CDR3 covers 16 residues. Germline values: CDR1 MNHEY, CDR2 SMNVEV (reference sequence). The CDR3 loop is CASSPGRTSGTYEQYF. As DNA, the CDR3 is TGTGCCAGCAGCCCCGGGCGGACTAGCGGGACGTACGAGCAGTACTTC.

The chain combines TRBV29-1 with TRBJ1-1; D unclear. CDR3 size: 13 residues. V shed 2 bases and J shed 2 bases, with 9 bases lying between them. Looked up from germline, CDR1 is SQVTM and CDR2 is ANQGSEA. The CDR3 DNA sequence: TGCAGCGTTGAAAGGTACATCAACACTGAAGCTTTCTTT. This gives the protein CSVERYINTEAFF.

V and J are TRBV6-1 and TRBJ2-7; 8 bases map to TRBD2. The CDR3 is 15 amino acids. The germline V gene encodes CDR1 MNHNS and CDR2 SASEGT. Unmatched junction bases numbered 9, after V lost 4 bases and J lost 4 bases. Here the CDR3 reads CASSAGPGLGYEQYF. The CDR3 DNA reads TGTGCCAGCAGTGCGGGGCCGGGACTAGGATACGAGCAGTACTTC.

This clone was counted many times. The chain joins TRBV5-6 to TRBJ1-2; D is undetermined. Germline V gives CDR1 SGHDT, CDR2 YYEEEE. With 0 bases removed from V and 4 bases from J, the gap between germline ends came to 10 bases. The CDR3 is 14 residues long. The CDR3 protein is CASSLAMDGYGYTF. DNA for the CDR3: TGTGCCAGCAGCTTGGCCATGGACGGCTATGGCTACACCTTC.

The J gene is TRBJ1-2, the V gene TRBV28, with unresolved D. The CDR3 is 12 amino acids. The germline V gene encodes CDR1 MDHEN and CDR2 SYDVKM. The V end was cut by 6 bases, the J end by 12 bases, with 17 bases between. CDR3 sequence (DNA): TGTGCCAGCAGAACCGTTAATAGGGAAAACACCTTC. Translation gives CASRTVNRENTF.

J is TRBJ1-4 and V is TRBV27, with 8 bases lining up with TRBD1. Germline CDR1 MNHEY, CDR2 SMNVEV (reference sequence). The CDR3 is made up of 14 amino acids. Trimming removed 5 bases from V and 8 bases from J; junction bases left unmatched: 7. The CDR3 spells CASSDDRGGEKLFF. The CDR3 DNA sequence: TGTGCCAGCAGTGATGACAGGGGAGGCGAAAAACTGTTTTTT.

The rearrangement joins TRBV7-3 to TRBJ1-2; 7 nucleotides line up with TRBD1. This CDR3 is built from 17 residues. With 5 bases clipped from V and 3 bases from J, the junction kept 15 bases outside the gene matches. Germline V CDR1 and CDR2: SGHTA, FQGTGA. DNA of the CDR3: TGTGCCAGCAGCCCCGGGCCCTCGGGGCAGGGGGACTATGGCTACACCTTC. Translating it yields CASSPGPSGQGDYGYTF.

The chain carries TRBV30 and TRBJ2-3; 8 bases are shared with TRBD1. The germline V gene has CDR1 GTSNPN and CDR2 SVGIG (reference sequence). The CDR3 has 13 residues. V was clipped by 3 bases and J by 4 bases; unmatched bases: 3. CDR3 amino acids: CAWSRGRSDTQYF. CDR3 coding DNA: TGTGCCTGGAGCAGGGGGCGATCAGATACGCAGTATTTT.

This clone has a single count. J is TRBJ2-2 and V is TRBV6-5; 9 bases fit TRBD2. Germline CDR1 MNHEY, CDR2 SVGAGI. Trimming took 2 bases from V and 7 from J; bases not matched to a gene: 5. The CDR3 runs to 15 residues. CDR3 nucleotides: TGTGCCAGCAGTTACAGTACTAGCGGGTTCGGGGAGCTGTTTTTT. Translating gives CASSYSTSGFGELFF.

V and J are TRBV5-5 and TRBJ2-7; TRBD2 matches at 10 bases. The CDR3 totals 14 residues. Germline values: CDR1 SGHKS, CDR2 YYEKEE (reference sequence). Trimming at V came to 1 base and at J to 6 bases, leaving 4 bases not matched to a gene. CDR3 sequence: CASSLSLAGVEQYF. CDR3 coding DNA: TGTGCCAGCAGCTTGAGCCTAGCGGGAGTCGAGCAGTACTTC.

This chain's CDR3 is CASSLGARGRTSETQYF. CDR3 bases: TGTGCCAGCAGTTTAGGGGCGAGGGGGCGAACATCGGAGACCCAGTACTTC. This rearrangement joins TRBV28 to TRBJ2-5; TRBD1 agrees at 7 bases. Germline CDR1 is MDHEN and CDR2 is SYDVKM. This CDR3 spans 17 amino acids. The V segment lost 2 bases and the J segment 5 bases; nucleotides outside the gene matches: 14. Full variable domain (outside the CDR3, taken from reference TRBV28 and TRBJ2-5): DVKVTQSSRYLVKRTGEKVFLECVQDMDHENMFWYRQDPGLGLRLIYFSYDVKMKEKGDIPEGYSVSREKKERFSLILESASTNQTSMYLCASSLGARGRTSETQYFGPGTRLLVL.

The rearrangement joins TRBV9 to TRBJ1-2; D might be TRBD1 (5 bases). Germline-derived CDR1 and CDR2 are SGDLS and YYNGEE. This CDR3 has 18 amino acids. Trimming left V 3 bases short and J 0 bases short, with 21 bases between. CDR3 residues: CASSAPGAGSVANYGYTF. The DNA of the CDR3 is TGTGCCAGCAGCGCCCCCGGGGCAGGGAGCGTAGCTAACTATGGCTACACCTTC.

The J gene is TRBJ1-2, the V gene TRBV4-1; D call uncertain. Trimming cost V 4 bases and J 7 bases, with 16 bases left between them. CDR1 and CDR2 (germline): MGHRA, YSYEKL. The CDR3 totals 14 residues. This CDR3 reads CASSLGPRDSGYTF. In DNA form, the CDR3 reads TGCGCCAGCAGCCTGGGCCCAAGGGATAGTGGCTACACCTTC.

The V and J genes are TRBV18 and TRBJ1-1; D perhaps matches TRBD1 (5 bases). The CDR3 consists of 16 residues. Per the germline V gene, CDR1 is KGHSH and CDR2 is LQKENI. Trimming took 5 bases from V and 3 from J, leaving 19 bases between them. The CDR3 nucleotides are TGTGCCAGCTCATTCTCCAGGGAGCCCAGGTACACTGAAGCTTTCTTT. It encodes CASSFSREPRYTEAFF.

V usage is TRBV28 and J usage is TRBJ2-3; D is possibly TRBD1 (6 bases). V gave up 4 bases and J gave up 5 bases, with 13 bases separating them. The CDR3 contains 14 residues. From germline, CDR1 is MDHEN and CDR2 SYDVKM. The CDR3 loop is CASSSHREGDTQYF. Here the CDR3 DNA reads TGTGCCAGCAGTTCTCACAGGGAAGGAGATACGCAGTATTTT. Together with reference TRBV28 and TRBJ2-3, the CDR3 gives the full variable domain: DVKVTQSSRYLVKRTGEKVFLECVQDMDHENMFWYRQDPGLGLRLIYFSYDVKMKEKGDIPEGYSVSREKKERFSLILESASTNQTSMYLCASSSHREGDTQYFGPGTRLTVL.

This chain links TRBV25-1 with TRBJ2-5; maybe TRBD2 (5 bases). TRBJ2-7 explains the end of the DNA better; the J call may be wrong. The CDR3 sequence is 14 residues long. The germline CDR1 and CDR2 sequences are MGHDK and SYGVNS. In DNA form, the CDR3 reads TGTGCCAGCAGTGTGGGAGATCTCTCCTACGAGCAGTACTTC. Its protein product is CASSVGDLSYEQYF.

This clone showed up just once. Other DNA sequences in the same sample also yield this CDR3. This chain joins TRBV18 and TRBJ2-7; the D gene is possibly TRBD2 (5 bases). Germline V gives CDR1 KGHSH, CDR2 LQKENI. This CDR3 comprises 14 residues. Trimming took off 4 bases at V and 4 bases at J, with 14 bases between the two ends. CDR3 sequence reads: CASSHRDSSYEQYF. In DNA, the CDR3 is TGTGCCAGCTCACACCGGGATTCCAGTTACGAGCAGTACTTC.

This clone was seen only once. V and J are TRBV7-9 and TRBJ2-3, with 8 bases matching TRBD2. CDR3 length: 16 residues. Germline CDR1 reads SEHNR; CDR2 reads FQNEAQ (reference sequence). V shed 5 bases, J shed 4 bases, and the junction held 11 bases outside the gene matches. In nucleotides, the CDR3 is TGTGCCAGCAGCCAATTGCCGGGAGGGCTTGCAGATACGCAGTATTTT. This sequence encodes CASSQLPGGLADTQYF.

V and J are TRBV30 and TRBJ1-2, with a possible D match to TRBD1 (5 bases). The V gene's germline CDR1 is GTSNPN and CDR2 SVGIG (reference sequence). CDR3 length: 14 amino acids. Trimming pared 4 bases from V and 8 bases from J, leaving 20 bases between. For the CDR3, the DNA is TGTGCCTGGAACTCCATCCCGGGGGATTACGGCTACACCTTC. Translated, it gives CAWNSIPGDYGYTF.

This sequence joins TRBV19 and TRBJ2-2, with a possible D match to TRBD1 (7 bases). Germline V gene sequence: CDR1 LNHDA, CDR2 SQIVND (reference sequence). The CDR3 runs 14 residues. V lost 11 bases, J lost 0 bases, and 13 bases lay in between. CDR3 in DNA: TGTGCCCTCGGAGGGGGCACGAACACCGGGGAGCTGTTTTTT. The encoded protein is CALGGGTNTGELFF.

CDR3 in amino acids: CSVDVRQNTEAFF. The CDR3, as DNA: TGCAGCGTTGATGTGCGACAGAACACTGAAGCTTTCTTT. The chain has TRBV29-1 and TRBJ1-1; the D is unclear. Germline assignment: CDR1 SQVTM and CDR2 ANQGSEA. The CDR3 covers 13 residues. Trimming took 3 bases from V and 1 from J, leaving 9 bases between them.

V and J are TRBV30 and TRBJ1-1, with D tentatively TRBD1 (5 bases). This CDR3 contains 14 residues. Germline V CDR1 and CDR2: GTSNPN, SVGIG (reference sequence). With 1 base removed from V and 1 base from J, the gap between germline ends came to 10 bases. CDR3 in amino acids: CAWSEAGKNTEAFF. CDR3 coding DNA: TGTGCCTGGAGTGAGGCAGGGAAGAACACTGAAGCTTTCTTT. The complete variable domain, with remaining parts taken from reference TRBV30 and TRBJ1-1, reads SQTIHQWPATLVQPVGSPLSLECTVEGTSNPNLYWYRQAAGRGLQLLFYSVGIGQISSEVPQNLSASRPQDRQFILSSKKLLLSDSGFYLCAWSEAGKNTEAFFGQGTRLTVV.

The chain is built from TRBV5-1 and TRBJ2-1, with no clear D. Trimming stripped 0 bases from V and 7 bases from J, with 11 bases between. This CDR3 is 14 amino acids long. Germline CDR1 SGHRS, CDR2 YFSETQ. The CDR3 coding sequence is TGCGCCAGCAGCTTGGGCTCGAGATCGAATGAGCAGTTCTTC. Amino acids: CASSLGSRSNEQFF.

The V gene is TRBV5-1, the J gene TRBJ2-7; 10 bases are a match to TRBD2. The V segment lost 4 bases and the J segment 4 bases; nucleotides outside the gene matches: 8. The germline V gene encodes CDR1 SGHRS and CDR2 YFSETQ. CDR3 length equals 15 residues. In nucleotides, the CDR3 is TGCGCCAGCAGCCCGGAGGCTAGCGGGAGTTACGAGCAGTACTTC. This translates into CASSPEASGSYEQYF.

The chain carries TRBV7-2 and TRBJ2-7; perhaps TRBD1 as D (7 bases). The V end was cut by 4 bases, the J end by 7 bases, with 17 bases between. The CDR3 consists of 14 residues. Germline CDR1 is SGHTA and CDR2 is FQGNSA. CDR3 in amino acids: CASSSAGGGSEQYF. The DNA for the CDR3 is TGTGCCAGCAGCTCCGCAGGGGGAGGATCTGAGCAGTACTTC.

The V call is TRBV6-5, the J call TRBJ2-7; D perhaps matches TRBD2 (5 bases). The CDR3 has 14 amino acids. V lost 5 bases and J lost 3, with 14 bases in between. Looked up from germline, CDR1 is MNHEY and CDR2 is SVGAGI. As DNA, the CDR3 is TGTGCCAGCAGTCGCCGGACTGGATTCTACGAGCAGTACTTC. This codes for CASSRRTGFYEQYF.

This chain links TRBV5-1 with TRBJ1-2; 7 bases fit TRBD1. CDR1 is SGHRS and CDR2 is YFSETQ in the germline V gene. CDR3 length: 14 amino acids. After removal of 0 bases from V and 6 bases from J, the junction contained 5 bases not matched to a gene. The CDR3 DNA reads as TGCGCCAGCAGCTTGGTGACAGGGTTGCATGGCTACACCTTC. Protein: CASSLVTGLHGYTF.